This TCR beta chain is from a study of cytomegalovirus exposure and HLA in healthy donors (dated by TCRdb to the late 2010s). Notes on the research overall: According to a later analysis, the 120 or so validation repertoires were produced on the same platform as the approximately 610 repertoires of the first cohort. High-throughput TCR immunosequencing, statistical association of individual TCRs with disease status, and machine learning were combined to predict cytomegalovirus infection status. Besides the first cohort of under 700 subjects, a separate validation cohort made up of over 95 different subjects was used. The study was designed to test whether signatures of past pathogen exposure could be identified by cataloging public T cell receptors.

Libraries were prepared through the immunoSEQ multiplex PCR assay. In the original analysis: A statistical classification framework was developed to diagnose cytomegalovirus status using the catalog of TCR beta chain sequences. TCRdb mirrors the immuneACCESS table, restricted to in-frame sequences. Some clones are absent from its copies; in checked studies, under half trace to an unresolved V gene, and the reason for the others is unknown. That table gives V, J and clone size, and the DNA gave D and trimming. In this sample the table shows 200,000 to 250,000 clones, 87% of which occur a single time. About 2% of the sample is held by the ten biggest clonotypes. Broader findings and caveats from the paper: A later analysis had no HLA typing for the validation cohort, so co-occurrence there was scored across all 120 or so repertoires. Most TCR sequences were seen in very few donors, while some public TCRs were found in many individuals. In both the original and validation cohorts, the classifier was reported to diagnose cytomegalovirus status with high specificity and sensitivity. The study listed 164 TCR beta chains as associated with cytomegalovirus. The authors suggested that the approach could potentially be extended to other disease states and immunological phenotypes. Of the cluster scores, 94% were above 0 in a later analysis, which found that TCRs clustered in the first cohort also tended to co-occur in the 120 validation repertoires. In vitro tests confirmed that a few of the cytomegalovirus-associated TCR beta chains recognize cytomegalovirus antigens.

Details on this clone: This receptor's antigen is unknown. Base quality data are lacking; no much larger clone is found one base away.

From the cysteine up to the phenylalanine, the CDR3 has a length of 13 residues. CDR3 DNA is the only sequence kept; it has 39 bases, read in frame from the first base. V gives up 2 bases and J gives up 5 bases, and the segment between their germline ends measures 10 bases. Per the germline V gene, SGHRS is the CDR1 and YFSETQ is the CDR2. Separate from the approximately 700-subject first cohort, the validation cohort of 120 subjects was the group to which the donors belonged. What was sequenced was PBMCs. Rearrangement joined TRBV5-1 to TRBJ1-1, with the identity of the D gene unclear. This sequence was found in a woman under 30 in good health and CMV-seropositive. The CDR3 corresponds to CASSFQEETEAFF. The DNA sequence is TGCGCCAGCAGCTTTCAAGAGGAAACTGAAGCTTTCTTT.